This TCR beta chain was observed in a study of blood T cell repertoires in COVID-19. Study-level information: Collection of acute and convalescent COVID-19 samples took place in the United States, Italy and Spain. From T cells, B-cell-depleted T cells, or PBMCs came the material, which was cDNA or gDNA.

Germline-derived CDR1 and CDR2 are MDHEN and SYDVKM. The trim removed 10 bases at V and 4 bases at J, leaving 4 bases unmatched. The CDR3 runs 13 residues. Original processing methods: Scientists estimated how many nucleated cells there were by amplifying reference gene primers. Profiled with immunoSEQ multiplex PCR; TCRdb holds only in-frame clones, not every one. Clonal size and the V and J genes are those of that table, whereas D and trimming came from the DNA. The repertoire has some 340,000 clones, around 82% of them found once; the top ten carry under 3%. The TCR sequence derives from a man under 40 with active or convalescent COVID-19. Material for sequencing was peripheral blood. This sequence joins TRBV28 and TRBJ2-2; 9 bases match TRBD2. Here the CDR3 reads CATVAGVTGELFF. The CDR3 bases are TGTGCCACCGTAGCGGGAGTCACCGGGGAGCTGTTTTTT.